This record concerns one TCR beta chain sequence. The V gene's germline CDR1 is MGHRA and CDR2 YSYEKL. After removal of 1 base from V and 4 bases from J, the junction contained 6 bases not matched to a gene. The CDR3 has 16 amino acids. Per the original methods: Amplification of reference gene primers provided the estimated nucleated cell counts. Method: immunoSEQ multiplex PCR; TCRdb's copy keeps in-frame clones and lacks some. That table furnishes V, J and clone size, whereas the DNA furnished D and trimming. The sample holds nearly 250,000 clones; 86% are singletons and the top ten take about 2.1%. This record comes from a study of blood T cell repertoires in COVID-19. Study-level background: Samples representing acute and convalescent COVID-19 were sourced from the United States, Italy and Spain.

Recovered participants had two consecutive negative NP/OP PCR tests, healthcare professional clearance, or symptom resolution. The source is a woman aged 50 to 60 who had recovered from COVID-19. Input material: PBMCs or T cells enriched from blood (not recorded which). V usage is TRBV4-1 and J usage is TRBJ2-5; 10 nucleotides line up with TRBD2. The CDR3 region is CASSQGRTSGLETQYF. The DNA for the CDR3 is TGCGCCAGCAGCCAAGGAAGGACTAGCGGTTTAGAGACCCAGTACTTC.